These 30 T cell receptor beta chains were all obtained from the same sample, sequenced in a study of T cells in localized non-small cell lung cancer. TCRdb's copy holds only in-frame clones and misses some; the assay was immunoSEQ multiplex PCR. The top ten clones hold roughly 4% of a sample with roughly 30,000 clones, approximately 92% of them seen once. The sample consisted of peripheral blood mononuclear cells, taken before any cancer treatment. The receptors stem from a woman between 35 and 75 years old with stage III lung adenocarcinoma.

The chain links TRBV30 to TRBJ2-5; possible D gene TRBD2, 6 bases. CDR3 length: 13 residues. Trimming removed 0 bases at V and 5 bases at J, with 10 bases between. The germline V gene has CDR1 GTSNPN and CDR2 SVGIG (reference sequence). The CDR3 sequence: CAWSVGGSETQYF. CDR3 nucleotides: TGTGCCTGGAGTGTCGGGGGTTCGGAGACCCAGTACTTC.

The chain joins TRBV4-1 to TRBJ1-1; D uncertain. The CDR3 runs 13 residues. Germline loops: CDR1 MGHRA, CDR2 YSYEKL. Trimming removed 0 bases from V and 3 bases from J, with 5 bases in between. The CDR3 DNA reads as TGCGCCAGCAGCCAAGACCGGGACACTGAAGCTTTCTTT. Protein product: CASSQDRDTEAFF.

The CDR3 DNA sequence: TGTGCCAGCAGCTTCTACGACAGCTACGAGCAGTACTTC. Its translation: CASSFYDSYEQYF. V is TRBV7-9 and J is TRBJ2-7; D might be TRBD1 (5 bases). The CDR3 runs to 13 residues. Germline V gives CDR1 SEHNR, CDR2 FQNEAQ (reference sequence). V lost 3 bases and J 3 bases, leaving 9 bases between the germline ends.

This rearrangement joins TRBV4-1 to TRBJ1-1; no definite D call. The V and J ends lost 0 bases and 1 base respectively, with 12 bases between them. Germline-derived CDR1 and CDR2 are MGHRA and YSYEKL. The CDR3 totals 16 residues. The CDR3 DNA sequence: TGCGCCAGCAGCCAAGATGTTCTTTTCCGGAACACTGAAGCTTTCTTT. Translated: CASSQDVLFRNTEAFF.

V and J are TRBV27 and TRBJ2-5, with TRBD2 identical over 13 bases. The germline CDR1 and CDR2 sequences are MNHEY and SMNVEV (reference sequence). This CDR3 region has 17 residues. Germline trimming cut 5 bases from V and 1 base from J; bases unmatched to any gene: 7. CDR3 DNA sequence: TGTGCCAGCAGTCCAAGGACTAGCGGGAGCGTCCAAGAGACCCAGTACTTC. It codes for CASSPRTSGSVQETQYF.

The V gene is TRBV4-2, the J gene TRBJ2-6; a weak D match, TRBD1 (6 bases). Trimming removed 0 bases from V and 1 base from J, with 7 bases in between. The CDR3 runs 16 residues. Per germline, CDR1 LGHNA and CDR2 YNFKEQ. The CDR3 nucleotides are TGTGCCAGCAGCCAAGAGAGGGGGTCTGGGGCCAACGTCCTGACTTTC. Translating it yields CASSQERGSGANVLTF.

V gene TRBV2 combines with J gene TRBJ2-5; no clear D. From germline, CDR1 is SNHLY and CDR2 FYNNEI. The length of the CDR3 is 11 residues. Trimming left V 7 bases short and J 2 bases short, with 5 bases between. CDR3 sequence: CASTRQETQYF. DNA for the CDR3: TGTGCCAGCACCAGACAAGAGACCCAGTACTTC.

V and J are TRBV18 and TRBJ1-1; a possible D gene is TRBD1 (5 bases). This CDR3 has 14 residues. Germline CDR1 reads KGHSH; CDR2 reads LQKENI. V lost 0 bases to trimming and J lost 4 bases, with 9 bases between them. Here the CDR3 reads CASSPPGGGTEAFF. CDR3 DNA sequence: TGTGCCAGCTCACCACCGGGCGGGGGCACTGAAGCTTTCTTT.

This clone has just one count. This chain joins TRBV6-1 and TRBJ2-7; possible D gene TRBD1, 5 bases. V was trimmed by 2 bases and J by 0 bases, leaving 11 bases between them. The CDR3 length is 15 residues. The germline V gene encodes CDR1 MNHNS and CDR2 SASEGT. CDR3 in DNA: TGTGCCAGCAGTGAACGACAGAGGAGCTCCTACGAGCAGTACTTC. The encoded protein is CASSERQRSSYEQYF.

CDR3 loop: CASSAQWSNQPQHF. CDR3 nucleotides: TGTGCCAGCAGTGCTCAGTGGTCGAATCAGCCCCAGCATTTT. The V call is TRBV28, the J call TRBJ1-5, with unresolved D. Trimming cost V 5 bases and J 4 bases, with 12 bases left between them. The V gene's germline CDR1 is MDHEN and CDR2 SYDVKM. There are 14 residues in the CDR3.

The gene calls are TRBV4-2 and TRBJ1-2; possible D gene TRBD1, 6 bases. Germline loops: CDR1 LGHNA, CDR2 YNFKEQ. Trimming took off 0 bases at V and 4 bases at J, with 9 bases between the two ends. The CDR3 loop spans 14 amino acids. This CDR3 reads CASSQDKQGYGYTF. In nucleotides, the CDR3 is TGTGCCAGCAGCCAAGATAAACAGGGCTATGGCTACACCTTC.

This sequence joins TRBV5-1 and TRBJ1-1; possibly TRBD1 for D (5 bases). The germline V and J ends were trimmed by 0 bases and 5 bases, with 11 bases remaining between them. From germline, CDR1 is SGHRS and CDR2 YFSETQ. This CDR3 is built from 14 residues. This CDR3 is CASSLDPGVTEAFF. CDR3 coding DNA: TGCGCCAGCAGCTTGGACCCGGGGGTAACTGAAGCTTTCTTT.

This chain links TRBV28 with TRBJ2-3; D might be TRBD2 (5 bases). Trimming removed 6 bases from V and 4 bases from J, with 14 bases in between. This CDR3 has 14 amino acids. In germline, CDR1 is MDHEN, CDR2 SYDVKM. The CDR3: CASRRTRTADTQYF. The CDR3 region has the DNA TGTGCCAGCAGGCGGACTCGTACCGCAGATACGCAGTATTTT.

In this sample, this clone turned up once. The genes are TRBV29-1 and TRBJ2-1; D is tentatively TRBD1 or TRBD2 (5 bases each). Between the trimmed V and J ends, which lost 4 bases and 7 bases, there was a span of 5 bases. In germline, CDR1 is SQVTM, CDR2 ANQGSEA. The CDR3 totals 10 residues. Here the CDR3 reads CSVGGNEQFF. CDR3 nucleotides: TGCAGCGTTGGGGGGAATGAGCAGTTCTTC.

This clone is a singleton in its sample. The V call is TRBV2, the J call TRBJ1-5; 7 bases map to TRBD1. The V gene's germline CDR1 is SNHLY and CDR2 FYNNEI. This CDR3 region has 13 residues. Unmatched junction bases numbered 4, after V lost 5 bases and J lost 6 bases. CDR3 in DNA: TGTGCCAGCAGTCGACAGGGTGGTCAGCCCCAGCATTTT. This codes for CASSRQGGQPQHF.

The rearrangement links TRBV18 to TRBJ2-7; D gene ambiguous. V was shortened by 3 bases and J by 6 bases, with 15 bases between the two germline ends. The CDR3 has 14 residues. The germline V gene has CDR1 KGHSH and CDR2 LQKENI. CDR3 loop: CASSPNSPRGEQYF. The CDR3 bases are TGTGCCAGCTCACCCAATTCCCCTAGAGGCGAGCAGTACTTC.

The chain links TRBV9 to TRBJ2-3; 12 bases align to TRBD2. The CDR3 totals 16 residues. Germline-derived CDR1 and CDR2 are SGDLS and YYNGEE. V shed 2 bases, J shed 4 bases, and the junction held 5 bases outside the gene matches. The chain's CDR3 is CASSVTSGGFPDTQYF. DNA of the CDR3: TGTGCCAGCAGCGTTACTAGCGGGGGGTTTCCAGATACGCAGTATTTT. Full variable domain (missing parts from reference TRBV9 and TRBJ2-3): DSGVTQTPKHLITATGQRVTLRCSPRSGDLSVYWYQQSLDQGLQFLIQYYNGEERAKGNILERFSAQQFPDLHSELNLSSLELGDSALYFCASSVTSGGFPDTQYFGPGTRLTVL.

Written as DNA, the CDR3 is TGTGCCAGCAGCTTGGAGGTCACAGATACGCAGTATTTT. Residues: CASSLEVTDTQYF. V and J are TRBV5-4 and TRBJ2-3; no firm D call. The CDR3 runs 13 residues. Trimming shortened V by 0 bases and J by 2 bases, and 4 bases separated the two germline ends. Germline V CDR1 and CDR2: SGHNT, YYREEE (reference sequence).

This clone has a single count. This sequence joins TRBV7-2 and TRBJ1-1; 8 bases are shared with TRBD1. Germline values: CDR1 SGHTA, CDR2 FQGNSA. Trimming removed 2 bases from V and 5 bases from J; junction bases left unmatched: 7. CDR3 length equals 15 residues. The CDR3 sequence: CASSLWGRQGTEAFF. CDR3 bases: TGTGCCAGCAGCTTATGGGGCCGACAGGGGACTGAAGCTTTCTTT.

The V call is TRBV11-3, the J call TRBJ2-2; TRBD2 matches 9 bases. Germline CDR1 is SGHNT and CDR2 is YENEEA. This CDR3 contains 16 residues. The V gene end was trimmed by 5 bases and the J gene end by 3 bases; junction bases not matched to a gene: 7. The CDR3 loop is CASSPSGGRYTGELFF. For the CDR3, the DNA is TGTGCCAGCAGCCCGAGCGGGGGGCGGTACACCGGGGAGCTGTTTTTT.

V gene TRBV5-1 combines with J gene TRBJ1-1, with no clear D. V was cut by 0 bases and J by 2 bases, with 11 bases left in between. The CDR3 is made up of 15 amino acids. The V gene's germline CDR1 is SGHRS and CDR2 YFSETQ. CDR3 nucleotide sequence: TGCGCCAGCAGCTTGGGAGCGACCGGAAACACTGAAGCTTTCTTT. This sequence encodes CASSLGATGNTEAFF.

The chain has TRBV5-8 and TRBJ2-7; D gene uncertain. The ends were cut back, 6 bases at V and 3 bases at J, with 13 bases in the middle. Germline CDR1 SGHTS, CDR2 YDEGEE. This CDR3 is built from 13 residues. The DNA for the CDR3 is TGTGCCAGCACCCTTCTAAGGGACTACGAGCAGTACTTC. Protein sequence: CASTLLRDYEQYF.

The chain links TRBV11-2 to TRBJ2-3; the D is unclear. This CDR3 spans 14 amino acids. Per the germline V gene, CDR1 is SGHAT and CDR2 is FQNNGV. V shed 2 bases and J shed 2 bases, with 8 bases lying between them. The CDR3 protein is CASSLRSLTDTQYF. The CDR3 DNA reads TGTGCCAGCAGCTTACGAAGCCTCACAGATACGCAGTATTTT.

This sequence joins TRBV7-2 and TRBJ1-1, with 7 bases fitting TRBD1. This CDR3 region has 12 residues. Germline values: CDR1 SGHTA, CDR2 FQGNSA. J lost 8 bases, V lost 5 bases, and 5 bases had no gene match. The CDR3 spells CASSLRGQEAFF. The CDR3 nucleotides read TGTGCCAGCAGCCTCCGGGGACAGGAAGCTTTCTTT.

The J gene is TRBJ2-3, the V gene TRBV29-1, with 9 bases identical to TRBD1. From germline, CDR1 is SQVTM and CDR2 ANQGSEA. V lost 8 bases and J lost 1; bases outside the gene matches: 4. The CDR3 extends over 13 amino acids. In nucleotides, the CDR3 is TGCAGCCTCCGGACAGGGGGCACAGATACGCAGTATTTT. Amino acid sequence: CSLRTGGTDTQYF.

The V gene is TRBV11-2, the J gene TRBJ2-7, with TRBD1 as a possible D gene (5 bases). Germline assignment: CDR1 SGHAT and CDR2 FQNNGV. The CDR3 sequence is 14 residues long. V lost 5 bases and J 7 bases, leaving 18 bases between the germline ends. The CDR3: CASSATRGVGEQYF. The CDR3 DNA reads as TGTGCCAGCAGCGCCACAAGGGGTGTTGGGGAGCAGTACTTC. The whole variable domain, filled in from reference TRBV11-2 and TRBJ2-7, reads EAGVAQSPRYKIIEKRQSVAFWCNPISGHATLYWYQQILGQGPKLLIQFQNNGVVDDSQLPKDRFSAERLKGVDSTLKIQPAKLEDSAVYLCASSATRGVGEQYFGPGTRLTVT.

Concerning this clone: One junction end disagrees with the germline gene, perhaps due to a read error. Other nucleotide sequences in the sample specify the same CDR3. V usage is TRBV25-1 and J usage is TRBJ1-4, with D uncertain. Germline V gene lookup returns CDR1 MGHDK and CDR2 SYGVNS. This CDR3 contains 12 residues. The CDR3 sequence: CASSVVNEKLFF. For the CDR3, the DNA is TGCGCCAGCAGTGTTGTCAATGAAAAACTGTTTTTT. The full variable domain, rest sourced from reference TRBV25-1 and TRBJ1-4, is EADIYQTPRYLVIGTGKKITLECSQTMGHDKMYWYQQDPGMELHLIHYSYGVNSTEKGDLSSESTVSRIRTEHFPLTLESARPSHTSQYLCASSVVNEKLFFGSGTQLSVL.

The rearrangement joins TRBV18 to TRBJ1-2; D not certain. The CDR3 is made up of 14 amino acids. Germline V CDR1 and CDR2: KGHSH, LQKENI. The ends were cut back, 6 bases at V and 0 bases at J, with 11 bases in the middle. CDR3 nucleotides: TGTGCCAGCTCCCGAGACGGATCTAACTATGGCTACACCTTC. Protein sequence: CASSRDGSNYGYTF. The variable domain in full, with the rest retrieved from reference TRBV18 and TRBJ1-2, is NAGVMQNPRHLVRRRGQEARLRCSPMKGHSHVYWYRQLPEEGLKFMVYLQKENIIDESGMPKERFSAEFPKEGPSILRIQQVVRGDSAAYFCASSRDGSNYGYTFGSGTRLTVV.

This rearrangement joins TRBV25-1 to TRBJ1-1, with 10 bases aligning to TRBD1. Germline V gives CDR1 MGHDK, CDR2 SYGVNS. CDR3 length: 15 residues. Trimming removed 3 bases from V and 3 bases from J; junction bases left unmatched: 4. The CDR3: CASSDSGTGDTEAFF. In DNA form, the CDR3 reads TGTGCCAGCAGTGACTCCGGGACAGGGGACACTGAAGCTTTCTTT.

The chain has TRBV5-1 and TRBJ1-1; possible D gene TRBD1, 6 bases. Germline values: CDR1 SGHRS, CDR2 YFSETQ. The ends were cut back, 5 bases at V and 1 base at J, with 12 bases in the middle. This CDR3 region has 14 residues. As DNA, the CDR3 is TGCGCCAGCAGACAGGGAGGCCAGAACACTGAAGCTTTCTTT. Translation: CASRQGGQNTEAFF.